This T cell receptor beta chain stems from a study of blood T cell repertoires in COVID-19. Study at large: COVID-19 samples, acute and convalescent, were from the United States, Italy and Spain. The cDNA or gDNA used as material had been derived from T cells, B-cell-depleted T cells, or PBMCs.

Clinical histories supplied by participants themselves formed the basis of cohort assignment. Original methodology: Estimated nucleated cell counts came from reference gene primer amplification. Sequencing used immunoSEQ multiplex PCR; TCRdb keeps in-frame clones, though not all of them. From that table come the V and J calls and clone size; the DNA was used to work out D and trimming. The repertoire holds a few hundred thousand clones, with 88% as singletons. Germline assignment: CDR1 MDHEN and CDR2 SYDVKM. CDR3 length: 13 amino acids. With 6 bases removed from V and 8 bases from J, the gap between germline ends came to 16 bases.

Specimen: PBMCs or T cells enriched from blood (not recorded which). The sequence was obtained from an older woman in a cohort exposed to, infected with or recovered from COVID-19 (not recorded which). This chain uses TRBV28 with TRBJ1-2; no reliable D call. CDR3 in DNA: TGTGCCAGCAGCACCCGGGTTGCGGAAGGCTACACCTTC. As protein: CASSTRVAEGYTF.